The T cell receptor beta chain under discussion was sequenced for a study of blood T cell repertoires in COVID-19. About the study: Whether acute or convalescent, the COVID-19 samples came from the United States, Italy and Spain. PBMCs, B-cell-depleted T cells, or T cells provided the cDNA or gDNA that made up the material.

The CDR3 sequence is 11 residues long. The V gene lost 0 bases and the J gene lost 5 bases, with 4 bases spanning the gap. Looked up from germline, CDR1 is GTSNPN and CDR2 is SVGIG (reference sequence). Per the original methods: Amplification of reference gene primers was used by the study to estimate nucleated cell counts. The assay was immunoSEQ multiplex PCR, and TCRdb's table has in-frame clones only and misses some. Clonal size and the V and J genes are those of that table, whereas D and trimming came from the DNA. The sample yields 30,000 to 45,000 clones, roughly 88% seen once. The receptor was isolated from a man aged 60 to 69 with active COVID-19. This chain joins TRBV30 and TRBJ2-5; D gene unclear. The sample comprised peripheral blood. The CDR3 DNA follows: TGTGCCTGGAGTGTACAGGAGACCCAGTACTTC. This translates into CAWSVQETQYF.